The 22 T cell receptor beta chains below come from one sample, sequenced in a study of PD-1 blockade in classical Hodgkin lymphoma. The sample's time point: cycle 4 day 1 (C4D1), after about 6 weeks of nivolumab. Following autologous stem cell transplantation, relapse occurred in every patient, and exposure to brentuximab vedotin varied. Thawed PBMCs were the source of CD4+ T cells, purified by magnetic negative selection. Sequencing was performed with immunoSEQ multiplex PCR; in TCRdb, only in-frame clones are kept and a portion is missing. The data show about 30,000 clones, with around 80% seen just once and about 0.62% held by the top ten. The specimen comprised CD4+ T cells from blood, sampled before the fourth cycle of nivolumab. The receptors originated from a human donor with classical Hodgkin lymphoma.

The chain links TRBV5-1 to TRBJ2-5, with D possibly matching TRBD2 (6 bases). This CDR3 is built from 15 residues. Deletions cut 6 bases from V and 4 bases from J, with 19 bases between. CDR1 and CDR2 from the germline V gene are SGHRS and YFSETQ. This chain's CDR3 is CASTPPSGVGETQYF. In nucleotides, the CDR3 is TGCGCCAGCACCCCTCCGTCGGGAGTAGGAGAGACCCAGTACTTC.

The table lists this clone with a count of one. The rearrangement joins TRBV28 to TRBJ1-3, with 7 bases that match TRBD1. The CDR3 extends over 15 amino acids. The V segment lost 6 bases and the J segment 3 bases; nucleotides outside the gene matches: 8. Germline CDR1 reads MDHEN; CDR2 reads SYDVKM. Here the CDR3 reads CASRSQGNHGNTIYF. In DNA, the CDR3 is TGTGCCAGCAGATCACAGGGGAACCATGGAAACACCATATATTTT.

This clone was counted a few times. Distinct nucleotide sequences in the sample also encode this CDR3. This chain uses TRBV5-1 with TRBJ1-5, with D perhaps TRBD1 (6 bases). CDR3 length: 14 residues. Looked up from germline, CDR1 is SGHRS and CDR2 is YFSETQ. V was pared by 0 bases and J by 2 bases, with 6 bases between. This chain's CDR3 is CASSLEGGNQPQHF. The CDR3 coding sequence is TGCGCCAGCAGCTTGGAGGGGGGCAATCAGCCCCAGCATTTT.

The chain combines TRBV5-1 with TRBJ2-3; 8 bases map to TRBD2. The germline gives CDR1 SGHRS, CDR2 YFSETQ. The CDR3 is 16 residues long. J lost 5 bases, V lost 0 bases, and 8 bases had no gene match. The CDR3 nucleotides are TGCGCCAGCAGCTTGGAACCCGGGAGGGAGAGAGATACGCAGTATTTT. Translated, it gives CASSLEPGRERDTQYF.

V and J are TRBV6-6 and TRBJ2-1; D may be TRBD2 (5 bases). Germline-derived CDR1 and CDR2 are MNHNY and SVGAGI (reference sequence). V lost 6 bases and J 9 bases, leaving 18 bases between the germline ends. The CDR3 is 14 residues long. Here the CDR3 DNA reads TGTGCCAGCAGGGAAGGCGGGCTGAGGAGTGAGCAGTTCTTC. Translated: CASREGGLRSEQFF.

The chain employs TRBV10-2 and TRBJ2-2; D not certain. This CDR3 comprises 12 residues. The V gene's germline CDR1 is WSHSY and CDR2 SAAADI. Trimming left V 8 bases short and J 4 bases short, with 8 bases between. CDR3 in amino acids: CASQVGTGELFF. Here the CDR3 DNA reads TGCGCCAGCCAGGTGGGCACCGGGGAGCTGTTTTTT.

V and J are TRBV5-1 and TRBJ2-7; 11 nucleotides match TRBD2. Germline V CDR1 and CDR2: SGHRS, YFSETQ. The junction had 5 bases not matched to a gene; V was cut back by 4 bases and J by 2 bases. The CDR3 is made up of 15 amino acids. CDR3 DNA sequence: TGCGCCAGCAGCCAAACGACTAGCGGGGCCTACGAGCAGTACTTC. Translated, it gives CASSQTTSGAYEQYF.

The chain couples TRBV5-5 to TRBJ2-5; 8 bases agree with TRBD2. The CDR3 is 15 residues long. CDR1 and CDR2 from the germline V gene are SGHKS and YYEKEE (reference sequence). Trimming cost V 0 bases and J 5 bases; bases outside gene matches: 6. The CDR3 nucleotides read TGTGCCAGCAGCTTGGACGGGGGGGCGGTGGAGACCCAGTACTTC. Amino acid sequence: CASSLDGGAVETQYF.

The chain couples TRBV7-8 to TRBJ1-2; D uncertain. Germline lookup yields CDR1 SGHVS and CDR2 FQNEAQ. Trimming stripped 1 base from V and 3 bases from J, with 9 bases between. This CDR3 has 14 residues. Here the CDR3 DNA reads TGTGCCAGCAGCTTAGAGAGGGAGTACTATGGCTACACCTTC. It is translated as CASSLEREYYGYTF.

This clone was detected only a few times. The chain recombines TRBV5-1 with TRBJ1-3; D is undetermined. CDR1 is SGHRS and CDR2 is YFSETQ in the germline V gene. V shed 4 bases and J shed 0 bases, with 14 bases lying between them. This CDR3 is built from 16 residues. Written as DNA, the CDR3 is TGCGCCAGCAGCCTAGTCCCCGGGGTCTCTGGAAACACCATATATTTT. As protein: CASSLVPGVSGNTIYF.

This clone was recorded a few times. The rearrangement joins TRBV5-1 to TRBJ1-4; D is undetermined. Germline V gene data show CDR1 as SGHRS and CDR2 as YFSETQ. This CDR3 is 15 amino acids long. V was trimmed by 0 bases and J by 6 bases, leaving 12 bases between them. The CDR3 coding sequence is TGCGCCAGCAGCTTGGGCCCTGGGGTGGATGAAAAACTGTTTTTT. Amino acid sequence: CASSLGPGVDEKLFF.

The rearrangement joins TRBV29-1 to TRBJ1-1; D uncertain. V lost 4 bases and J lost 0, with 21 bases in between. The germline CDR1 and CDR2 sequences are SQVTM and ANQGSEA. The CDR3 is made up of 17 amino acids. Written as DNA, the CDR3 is TGCAGCGTTGTGGCGGCCAGAAGGCTCGACATGAACACTGAAGCTTTCTTT. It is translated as CSVVAARRLDMNTEAFF.

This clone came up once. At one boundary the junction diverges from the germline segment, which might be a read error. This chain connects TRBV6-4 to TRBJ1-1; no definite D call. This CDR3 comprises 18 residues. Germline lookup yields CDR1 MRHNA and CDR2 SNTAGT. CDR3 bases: TGTGCCAGCAGTTACTCTCGGACGCTACCCGGGAGTAACACTGAAGCTTTCTTT. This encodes CASSYSRTLPGSNTEAFF.

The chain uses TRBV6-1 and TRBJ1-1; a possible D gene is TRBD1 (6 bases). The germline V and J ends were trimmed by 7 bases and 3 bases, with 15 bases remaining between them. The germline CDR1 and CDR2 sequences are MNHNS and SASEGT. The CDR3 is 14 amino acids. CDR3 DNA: TGTGCCAGCAAAGGACAGCCTTTCGACACTGAAGCTTTCTTT. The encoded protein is CASKGQPFDTEAFF.

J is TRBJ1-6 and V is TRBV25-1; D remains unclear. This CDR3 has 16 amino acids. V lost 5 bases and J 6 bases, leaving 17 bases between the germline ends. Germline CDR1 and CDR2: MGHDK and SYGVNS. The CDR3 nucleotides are TGTGCCAGCAGTTCCCCGTTCGGGCCCTTTAATTCACCCCTCCACTTT. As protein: CASSSPFGPFNSPLHF. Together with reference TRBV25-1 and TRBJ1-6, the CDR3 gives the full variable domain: EADIYQTPRYLVIGTGKKITLECSQTMGHDKMYWYQQDPGMELHLIHYSYGVNSTEKGDLSSESTVSRIRTEHFPLTLESARPSHTSQYLCASSSPFGPFNSPLHFGNGTRLTVT.

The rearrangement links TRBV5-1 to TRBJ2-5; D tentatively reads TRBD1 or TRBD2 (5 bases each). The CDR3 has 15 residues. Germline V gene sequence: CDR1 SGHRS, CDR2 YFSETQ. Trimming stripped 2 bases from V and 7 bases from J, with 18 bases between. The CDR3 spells CASSFRQNQRGTQYF. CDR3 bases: TGCGCCAGCAGCTTTCGTCAGAACCAGAGGGGGACCCAGTACTTC.

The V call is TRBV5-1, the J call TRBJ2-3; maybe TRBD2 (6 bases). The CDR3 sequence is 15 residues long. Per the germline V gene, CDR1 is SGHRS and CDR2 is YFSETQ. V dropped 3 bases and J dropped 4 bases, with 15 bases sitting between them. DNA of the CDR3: TGCGCCAGCAGCTCGGACGGGGGATCTGCAGATACGCAGTATTTT. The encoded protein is CASSSDGGSADTQYF. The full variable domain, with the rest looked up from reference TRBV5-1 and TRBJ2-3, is KAGVTQTPRYLIKTRGQQVTLSCSPISGHRSVSWYQQTPGQGLQFLFEYFSETQRNKGNFPGRFSGRQFSNSRSEMNVSTLELGDSALYLCASSSDGGSADTQYFGPGTRLTVL.

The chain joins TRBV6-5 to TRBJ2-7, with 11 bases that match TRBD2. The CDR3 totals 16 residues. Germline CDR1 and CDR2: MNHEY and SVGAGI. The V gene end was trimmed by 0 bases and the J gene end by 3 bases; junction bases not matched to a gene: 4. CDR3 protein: CASSYSSSGGNYEQYF. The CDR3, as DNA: TGTGCCAGCAGTTACTCTTCTAGCGGGGGGAACTACGAGCAGTACTTC.

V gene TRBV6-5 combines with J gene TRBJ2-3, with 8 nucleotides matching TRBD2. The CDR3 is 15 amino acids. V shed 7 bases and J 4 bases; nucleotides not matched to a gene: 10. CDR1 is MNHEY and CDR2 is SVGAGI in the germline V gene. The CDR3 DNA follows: TGTGCCAGCAAGGGACGGGCGGGGGGAGCAGATACGCAGTATTTT. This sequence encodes CASKGRAGGADTQYF.

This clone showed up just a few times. The CDR3 here is CASRTGQVVYGYTF. The CDR3 DNA follows: TGTGCCAGCAGGACTGGACAGGTGGTCTATGGCTACACCTTC. The chain joins TRBV2 to TRBJ1-2; 7 bases agree with TRBD1. Germline lookup yields CDR1 SNHLY and CDR2 FYNNEI. This CDR3 region has 14 residues. J lost 4 bases, V lost 6 bases, and 8 bases had no gene match. Together with reference TRBV2 and TRBJ1-2, the CDR3 gives the full variable domain: EPEVTQTPSHQVTQMGQEVILRCVPISNHLYFYWYRQILGQKVEFLVSFYNNEISEKSEIFDDQFSVERPDGSNFTLKIRSTKLEDSAMYFCASRTGQVVYGYTFGSGTRLTVV.

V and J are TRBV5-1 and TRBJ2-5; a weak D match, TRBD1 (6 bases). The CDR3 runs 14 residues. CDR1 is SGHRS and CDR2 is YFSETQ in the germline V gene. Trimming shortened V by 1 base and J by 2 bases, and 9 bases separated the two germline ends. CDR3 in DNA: TGCGCCAGCAGCTTGAGGGGGAATCAAGAGACCCAGTACTTC. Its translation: CASSLRGNQETQYF. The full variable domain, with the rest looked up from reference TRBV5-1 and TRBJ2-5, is KAGVTQTPRYLIKTRGQQVTLSCSPISGHRSVSWYQQTPGQGLQFLFEYFSETQRNKGNFPGRFSGRQFSNSRSEMNVSTLELGDSALYLCASSLRGNQETQYFGPGTRLLVL.

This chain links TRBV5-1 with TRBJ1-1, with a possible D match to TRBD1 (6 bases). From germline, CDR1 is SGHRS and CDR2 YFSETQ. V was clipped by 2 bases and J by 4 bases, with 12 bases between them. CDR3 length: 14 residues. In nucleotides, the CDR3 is TGCGCCAGCAGCTTTACAGGGTCCGTCACTGAAGCTTTCTTT. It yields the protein CASSFTGSVTEAFF.